The 12 T cell receptor beta chains in this list originate from one sample, sequenced in a study of OX40 agonist ivuxolimab in advanced cancers. Sequencing was performed with immunoSEQ multiplex PCR; in TCRdb, only in-frame clones are kept and a portion is missing. The profile covers some 100,000 clones, with around nine tenths appearing a single time and roughly 0.77% taken by the ten largest. The sequenced sample was CD4+ or CD8+ T cells sorted from blood, obtained in a trial of the OX40 agonist ivuxolimab. The source of these receptors is an adult with an advanced solid tumor such as melanoma, head and neck, liver or kidney cancer.

The gene calls are TRBV29-1 and TRBJ2-2; D remains unclear. The germline gives CDR1 SQVTM, CDR2 ANQGSEA. The CDR3 is 14 amino acids. V was shortened by 3 bases and J by 3 bases, with 11 bases between the two germline ends. CDR3 region: CSVDAQSYTGELFF. CDR3 coding DNA: TGCAGCGTTGACGCACAGTCATACACCGGGGAGCTGTTTTTT.

The V and J genes are TRBV20-1 and TRBJ2-3; unclear D gene. V lost 6 bases, J lost 6 bases, and 10 bases lay in between. The CDR3 length is 11 residues. CDR1 is DFQATT, CDR2 SNEGSKA, per germline (reference sequence). In DNA form, the CDR3 reads TGCAGTGCCGAGATGCGGGATACGCAGTATTTT. Translated: CSAEMRDTQYF.

The chain carries TRBV19 and TRBJ2-1; the match to TRBD2 covers 10 bases. V was pared by 3 bases and J by 8 bases, with 7 bases of the junction left unmatched. The CDR3 is 15 residues long. Germline CDR1 LNHDA, CDR2 SQIVND (reference sequence). The CDR3 here is CASSISGGAFDEQFF. CDR3 DNA: TGTGCCAGTAGTATCAGCGGGGGGGCTTTTGATGAGCAGTTCTTC.

Written as DNA, the CDR3 is TGTGCCAGCAGAGCGGGACAGTCGAATGAAAAACTGTTTTTT. It translates to CASRAGQSNEKLFF. J is TRBJ1-4 and V is TRBV2, with 7 bases fitting TRBD1. V shed 6 bases and J 5 bases; nucleotides not matched to a gene: 6. CDR1 is SNHLY, CDR2 FYNNEI, per germline. CDR3 length: 14 amino acids. The full variable domain, completed using reference TRBV2 and TRBJ1-4, is EPEVTQTPSHQVTQMGQEVILRCVPISNHLYFYWYRQILGQKVEFLVSFYNNEISEKSEIFDDQFSVERPDGSNFTLKIRSTKLEDSAMYFCASRAGQSNEKLFFGSGTQLSVL.

The genes are TRBV4-3 and TRBJ1-4; tentatively, D is TRBD1 (5 bases). Germline CDR1 and CDR2: LGHNA and YSLEER. This CDR3 comprises 13 residues. Trimming shortened V by 3 bases and J by 7 bases, and 9 bases separated the two germline ends. CDR3 protein: CASSQYRREKLFF. For the CDR3, the DNA is TGCGCCAGCAGCCAGTACAGGCGTGAAAAACTGTTTTTT.

V usage is TRBV30 and J usage is TRBJ2-3; 7 bases are a match to TRBD2. V was pared by 3 bases and J by 9 bases, with 6 bases of the junction left unmatched. The CDR3 loop spans 12 amino acids. CDR1 and CDR2 from the germline V gene are GTSNPN and SVGIG (reference sequence). CDR3 loop: CAWRASGTTQYF. The CDR3 DNA reads TGTGCCTGGAGAGCTAGCGGTACAACGCAGTATTTT.

The chain is built from TRBV28 and TRBJ1-2; 8 bases fit TRBD1. The germline gives CDR1 MDHEN, CDR2 SYDVKM. Unmatched junction bases numbered 3, after V lost 4 bases and J lost 2 bases. This CDR3 contains 14 residues. The CDR3 reads CASSSTGENYGYTF. CDR3 coding DNA: TGTGCCAGCAGTTCGACAGGGGAAAACTATGGCTACACCTTC.

The CDR3 DNA reads as TGTGCCAGCAGCGTATCCTGGACGGCACAAGAGACCCAGTACTTC. As protein: CASSVSWTAQETQYF. The V and J genes are TRBV9 and TRBJ2-5; no reliable D call. Between the trimmed V and J ends, which lost 1 base and 2 bases, there was a span of 12 bases. The CDR3 spans 15 residues. Germline V gene data show CDR1 as SGDLS and CDR2 as YYNGEE.

The rearrangement joins TRBV5-1 to TRBJ1-2, with 7 bases lining up with TRBD1. The CDR3 runs 13 residues. The germline V gene encodes CDR1 SGHRS and CDR2 YFSETQ. The V segment lost 3 bases and the J segment 10 bases; nucleotides outside the gene matches: 9. CDR3 amino acids: CASSSWTGEAYTF. CDR3 nucleotide sequence: TGCGCCAGCAGCTCCTGGACAGGCGAGGCCTACACCTTC.

The chain links TRBV6-5 to TRBJ1-1; TRBD1 matches 8 bases. From germline, CDR1 is MNHEY and CDR2 SVGAGI. Losses at the gene ends were 5 bases for V and 8 bases for J; bases not matched to a gene: 13. The CDR3 length is 15 residues. CDR3 sequence (DNA): TGTGCCAGCAGTGCTCTCGTTGCAGGGGGCGCGGAAGCTTTCTTT. It yields the protein CASSALVAGGAEAFF.

To note about this clone: Other DNA sequences from this sample encode an identical CDR3 as well. This rearrangement joins TRBV18 to TRBJ2-1, with 7 bases aligning to TRBD2. The germline V gene has CDR1 KGHSH and CDR2 LQKENI. The V gene end was trimmed by 6 bases and the J gene end by 6 bases; junction bases not matched to a gene: 2. The CDR3 contains 12 residues. CDR3 amino acids: CASSPGGNEQFF. CDR3 DNA sequence: TGTGCCAGCTCCCCGGGGGGCAATGAGCAGTTCTTC.

J is TRBJ1-1 and V is TRBV18; D uncertain. V was clipped by 3 bases and J by 8 bases, with 13 bases between them. The germline CDR1 and CDR2 sequences are KGHSH and LQKENI. This CDR3 is 13 amino acids long. In DNA, the CDR3 is TGTGCCAGCTCACCCTCAGGAGGTTCCGAAGCTTTCTTT. Its protein is CASSPSGGSEAFF.